These T cell receptor beta chains were read from a single sample in a study of vaccination effects on CD4 cells after COVID-19. Libraries were prepared by immunoSEQ multiplex PCR; TCRdb keeps only in-frame clonotypes and omits some of them. The sample yields about 48,000 clones, approximately 65% seen once. For these TCRs, the target antigens are not known. The material sequenced was CD4+ T cells from PBMCs cultured without peptide, taken before COVID-19 vaccination. The receptors here all came from a human donor who received a COVID-19 vaccine. CDR3s include the opening cysteine and the closing phenylalanine or tryptophan. Fields, in order: clone size, V gene, J gene, D gene, CDR3 DNA, CDR3 protein. D genes are given only for firm matches. Only part of the rows carry a size: once, few, many, or a class if the clone is expanded.

abundance: NA; v_gene: TRBV11-2; j_gene: TRBJ2-2; d_gene: NA; CDR3nt: TGTGCCAGCAGCTTAAGCTCATCTGGCGGGGAGCTGTTTTTT; CDR3aa: CASSLSSSGGELFF
abundance: NA; v_gene: TRBV6-1; j_gene: TRBJ1-1; d_gene: NA; CDR3nt: TGTGCCAGCAGTGACAGTTTCGGGCAGAGGGCTTTCTTT; CDR3aa: CASSDSFGQRAFF
abundance: NA; v_gene: TRBV19; j_gene: TRBJ2-5; d_gene: TRBD2; CDR3nt: TGTGCCAGTAGTTCGGTAGCGGGCAGAGAGACCCAGTACTTC; CDR3aa: CASSSVAGRETQYF
abundance: NA; v_gene: TRBV6-1; j_gene: TRBJ1-1; d_gene: NA; CDR3nt: TGTGCCAGCAGTAGCCGATCAGGGAGGACTGAAGCTTTCTTT; CDR3aa: CASSSRSGRTEAFF
abundance: NA; v_gene: TRBV9; j_gene: TRBJ1-1; d_gene: TRBD1; CDR3nt: TGTGCCAGCAGCAGGACAGGGAACACTGAAGCTTTCTTT; CDR3aa: CASSRTGNTEAFF
abundance: NA; v_gene: TRBV7-2; j_gene: TRBJ2-7; d_gene: NA; CDR3nt: TGTGCCAGCAGTCCGATGCAGAGCTCCTACGAGCAGTACTTC; CDR3aa: CASSPMQSSYEQYF
abundance: NA; v_gene: TRBV5-5; j_gene: TRBJ2-7; d_gene: NA; CDR3nt: TGTGCCAGCAGCTTGGGGGTCAGTGTCCTAGCCGAGCAGTACTTC; CDR3aa: CASSLGVSVLAEQYF
abundance: NA; v_gene: TRBV30; j_gene: TRBJ1-3; d_gene: NA; CDR3nt: TGTGCCTGGAGTCCAACGATTCGGAACACCATATATTTT; CDR3aa: CAWSPTIRNTIYF
abundance: medium-sized; v_gene: TRBV6-1; j_gene: TRBJ1-4; d_gene: TRBD1; CDR3nt: TGTGCCAGCAGTGAAGCGAGGCGACAGGGGGTGGGAAAACTGTTTTTT; CDR3aa: CASSEARRQGVGKLFF
abundance: NA; v_gene: TRBV25-1; j_gene: TRBJ2-2; d_gene: NA; CDR3nt: TGTGCCAGCAGTGACCAGGGGGGTCGGCGCACCGGGGAGCTGTTTTTT; CDR3aa: CASSDQGGRRTGELFF
abundance: NA; v_gene: TRBV5-1; j_gene: TRBJ2-5; d_gene: NA; CDR3nt: TGCGCCAGCAGCTTCTTTGGTCATCATTCGACAGTCAAAGAGACCCAGTACTTC; CDR3aa: CASSFFGHHSTVKETQYF
abundance: NA; v_gene: TRBV29-1; j_gene: TRBJ2-5; d_gene: NA; CDR3nt: TGCAGCGTTGGGGACGGTCAAGAGACCCAGTACTTC; CDR3aa: CSVGDGQETQYF
abundance: NA; v_gene: TRBV5-4; j_gene: TRBJ2-6; d_gene: NA; CDR3nt: TGTGCCAGCAGCTCCCGACAGGTTGGGTCTGGGGCCAACGTCCTGACTTTC; CDR3aa: CASSSRQVGSGANVLTF
abundance: few; v_gene: TRBV20-1; j_gene: TRBJ2-7; d_gene: NA; CDR3nt: TGCAGTGCTAGTCGAGGAGGGGCCAGGGGCGAGCAGTACTTC; CDR3aa: CSASRGGARGEQYF
abundance: NA; v_gene: TRBV18; j_gene: TRBJ2-5; d_gene: NA; CDR3nt: TGTGCCAGCTCACCCGGTAGTTTTGTGGAGACCCAGTACTTC; CDR3aa: CASSPGSFVETQYF
abundance: NA; v_gene: TRBV4-1; j_gene: TRBJ2-7; d_gene: NA; CDR3nt: TGCGCCAGCAGCCAAATACTCCCAACTGGCTACGAGCAGTACTTC; CDR3aa: CASSQILPTGYEQYF
abundance: few; v_gene: TRBV19; j_gene: TRBJ1-5; d_gene: TRBD1; CDR3nt: TGTGCCAGTAGTGTCATGGACAGGGGCAATCAGCCCCAGCATTTT; CDR3aa: CASSVMDRGNQPQHF
abundance: once; v_gene: TRBV5-5; j_gene: TRBJ2-7; d_gene: NA; CDR3nt: TGTGCCAGCAGCTTGGCTGGGGGGGGGCCCTACGAGCAGTACTTC; CDR3aa: CASSLAGGGPYEQYF
abundance: NA; v_gene: TRBV5-1; j_gene: TRBJ2-7; d_gene: TRBD1; CDR3nt: TGCGCCAGCAGCTGGACAGGGGGAGAGCAGTACTTC; CDR3aa: CASSWTGGEQYF
abundance: NA; v_gene: TRBV6-2/TRBV6-3; j_gene: TRBJ1-1; d_gene: NA; CDR3nt: TGTGCCAGCAGTTACATCGGAGAAACTGAAGCTTTCTTT; CDR3aa: CASSYIGETEAFF
abundance: NA; v_gene: TRBV6-5; j_gene: TRBJ2-7; d_gene: NA; CDR3nt: TGTGCCAGCAGTAAAACTGGCCTTATGCTCGAGCAGTACTTC; CDR3aa: CASSKTGLMLEQYF